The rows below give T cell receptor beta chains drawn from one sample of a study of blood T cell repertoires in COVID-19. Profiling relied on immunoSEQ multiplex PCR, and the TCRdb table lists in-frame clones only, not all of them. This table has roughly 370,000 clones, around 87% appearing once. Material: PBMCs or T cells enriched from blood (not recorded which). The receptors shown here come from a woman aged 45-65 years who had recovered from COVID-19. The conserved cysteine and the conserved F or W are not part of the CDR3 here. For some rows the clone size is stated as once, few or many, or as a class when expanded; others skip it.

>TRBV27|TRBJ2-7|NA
ASSLSSYEQY
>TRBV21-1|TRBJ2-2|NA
ASRGVQGGGELF
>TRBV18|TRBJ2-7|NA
ASSPNRGVYEQY
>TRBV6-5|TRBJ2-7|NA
ASSYDISSYEQY
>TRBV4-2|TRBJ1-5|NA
ASSPRAYSNQPQH
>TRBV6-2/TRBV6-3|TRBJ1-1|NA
ASSYHRGNTEAF
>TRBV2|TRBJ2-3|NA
ASSDRGGTQY
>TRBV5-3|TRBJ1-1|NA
ARSYGTAEAF
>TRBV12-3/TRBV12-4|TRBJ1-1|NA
ASSSRADTEAF
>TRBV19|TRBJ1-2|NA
ASSIDFQGAWGYT
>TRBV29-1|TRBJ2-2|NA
SVGRGSQGGELF
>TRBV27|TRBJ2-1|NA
ASSSGLAYNEQF
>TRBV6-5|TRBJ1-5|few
ASRKDSSSNQPQH
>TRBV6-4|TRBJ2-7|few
ASSGAFGYEQY
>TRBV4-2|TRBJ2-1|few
ASSQPGSAEQF
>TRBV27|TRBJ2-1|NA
ASSPRTGVTYNEQF
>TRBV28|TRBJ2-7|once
ATGASGGYEQY
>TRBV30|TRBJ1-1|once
ALEGFVTEAF
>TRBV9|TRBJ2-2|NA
ASSPDRELF
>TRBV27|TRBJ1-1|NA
ASSLEERGTEAF
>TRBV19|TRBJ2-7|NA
ASSIGTASSYEQY
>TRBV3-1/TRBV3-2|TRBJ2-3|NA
ASSQEARGRPNTQY
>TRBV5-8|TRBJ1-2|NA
ASTHSGTANYGYT
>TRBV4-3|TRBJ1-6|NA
ASSQDDRDNSPLH
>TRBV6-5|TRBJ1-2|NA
ASSYSSTRTGMRYT
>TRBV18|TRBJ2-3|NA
ASSPLASGSTDTQY
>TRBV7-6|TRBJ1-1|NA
ASSLGTANTEAF
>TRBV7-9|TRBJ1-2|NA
ASSLLREDYGYT
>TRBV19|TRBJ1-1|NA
ASSIGQGTLSRAF
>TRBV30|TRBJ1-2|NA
AWSLSRGGYT